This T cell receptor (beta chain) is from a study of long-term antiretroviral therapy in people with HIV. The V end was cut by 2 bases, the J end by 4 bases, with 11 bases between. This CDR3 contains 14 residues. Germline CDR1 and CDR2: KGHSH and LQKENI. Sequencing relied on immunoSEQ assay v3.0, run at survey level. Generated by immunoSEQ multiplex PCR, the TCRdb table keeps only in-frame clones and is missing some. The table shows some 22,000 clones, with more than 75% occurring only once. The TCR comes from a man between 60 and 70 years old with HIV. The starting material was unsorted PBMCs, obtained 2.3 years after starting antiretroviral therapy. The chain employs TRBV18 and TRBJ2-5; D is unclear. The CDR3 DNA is TGTGCCAGCTCACCAGGGGAAATCCGAGAGACCCAGTACTTC. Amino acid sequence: CASSPGEIRETQYF.